This T cell receptor beta chain was identified in a study of CD8+ T cells in alopecia areata. Across the whole study: Tofacitinib administration persisted for 6 to 18 months, succeeded by 6 months off drug.

cDNA prepared by RNA extraction and subsequent reverse transcription served as the template for sequencing. Generated by immunoSEQ multiplex PCR, the TCRdb table keeps only in-frame clones and is missing some. The table records roughly 180,000 clones, around 63% of them present only once. This clone was detected only a few times. Its target is unknown. Researchers gathered lesional scalp punch biopsies and peripheral blood from patients with alopecia areata. General observations from the study: Besides other cells, scalp samples also yield sequences of resident alphabeta T cells from normal skin.

Looked up from germline, CDR1 is MNHNS and CDR2 is SASEGT. V lost 3 bases to trimming and J lost 5 bases, with 10 bases between them. This CDR3 has 14 amino acids. The chain recombines TRBV6-1 with TRBJ1-4, with D tentatively TRBD1 (5 bases). The material sequenced was CD4+ T cells sorted from blood, taken at week 0. This clonotype was sampled from a human donor with alopecia areata. CDR3 residues: CASSEWRGNEKLFF. The CDR3 region has the DNA TGTGCCAGCAGTGAGTGGAGGGGCAATGAAAAACTGTTTTTT.